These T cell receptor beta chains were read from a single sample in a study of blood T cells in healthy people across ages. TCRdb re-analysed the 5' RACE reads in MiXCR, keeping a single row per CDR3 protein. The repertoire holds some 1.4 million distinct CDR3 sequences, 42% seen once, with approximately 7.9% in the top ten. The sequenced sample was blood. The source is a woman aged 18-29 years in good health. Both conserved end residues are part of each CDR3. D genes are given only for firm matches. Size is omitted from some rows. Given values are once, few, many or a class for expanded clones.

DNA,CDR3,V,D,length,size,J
TGTGCCTGCAGCTTAGGAGGGGCAGGGCAGCCCCAGCATTTT,CACSLGGAGQPQHF,TRBV11-2,.,14,.,TRBJ1-5
TGTGCCAGCAGCCCAAGCCTTCGGGACTACTTCTACGAGCAGTACTTC,CASSPSLRDYFYEQYF,TRBV12-3/TRBV12-4,TRBD2,16,.,TRBJ2-7
TGTGCCAGCAGTGACCAACCGATAGCGGGCCCCTACAATGAGCAGTTCTTC,CASSDQPIAGPYNEQFF,TRBV6-1,TRBD2,17,.,TRBJ2-1
TGCGCCAGCAGTGAGCCCACGGAGGGGACCTGGGTGAGTGGTGAGCAGTTCTTC,CASSEPTEGTWVSGEQFF,TRBV10-1,.,18,.,TRBJ2-1
TGTGCCAGCAGCTTGAGGGGGTCGAGGACCAAAAACATTCAGTACTTC,CASSLRGSRTKNIQYF,TRBV5-6,.,16,.,TRBJ2-4
TGTGCCAGCAGTGAATGGGGACAGGGTGGTTATAGCAATCAGCCCCAGCATTTT,CASSEWGQGGYSNQPQHF,TRBV2,TRBD1,18,few,TRBJ1-5
TGTGCCAGCAGTTGGGCGACCAATGAGCAGTTCTTC,CASSWATNEQFF,TRBV12-3/TRBV12-4,.,12,few,TRBJ2-1
TGTGCCAGCAGCCCCCGACTAGCAATAAACACCGGGGAGCTGTTTTTT,CASSPRLAINTGELFF,TRBV7-2,TRBD2,16,.,TRBJ2-2
TGCAGTCAGTCTAGGACTAGCGGGACTAGGGAGACCCAGTACTTC,CSQSRTSGTRETQYF,TRBV20-1,TRBD2,15,.,TRBJ2-5
TGCGCCAGCAGCAAAAGATGGGGGACAGCAGTTGATAGCAATCAGCCCCAGCATTTT,CASSKRWGTAVDSNQPQHF,TRBV4-1,TRBD1,19,.,TRBJ1-5
TGTGCCATCAGTGAGGGCACCCCAGTTGGGGCAGCTTTCTTT,CAISEGTPVGAAFF,TRBV10-3,.,14,.,TRBJ1-1
TGCAGTGCCCCCGTGGCGGGAGGCTCCTACGAGCAGTACTTC,CSAPVAGGSYEQYF,TRBV20-1,TRBD2,14,few,TRBJ2-7
TGTGCCAGCAGCCAAGGAGGGGGGTACACCGGGGAGCTGTTTTTT,CASSQGGGYTGELFF,TRBV3-1,.,15,once,TRBJ2-2
TGCAGTGCTAGCCCTACCTACCAGACCCAGTACTTC,CSASPTYQTQYF,TRBV20-1,.,12,few,TRBJ2-5
TGTGCCAGCAGTTTAATTCCCAATCAGCCCCAGCATTTT,CASSLIPNQPQHF,TRBV12-3/TRBV12-4,.,13,few,TRBJ1-5
TGCGCCAGCAGTGCTCGTCGCACAGATACGCAGTATTTT,CASSARRTDTQYF,TRBV10-2,.,13,few,TRBJ2-3
TGTGCCAGCGGTTATCTAGCGGGGTACGAGCAGTACTTC,CASGYLAGYEQYF,TRBV27,TRBD2,13,.,TRBJ2-7
TGTGCCAGCAGAGGCTCTAGGAGGGCCACCGGGGAGCTGTTTTTT,CASRGSRRATGELFF,TRBV6-2/TRBV6-3,.,15,.,TRBJ2-2